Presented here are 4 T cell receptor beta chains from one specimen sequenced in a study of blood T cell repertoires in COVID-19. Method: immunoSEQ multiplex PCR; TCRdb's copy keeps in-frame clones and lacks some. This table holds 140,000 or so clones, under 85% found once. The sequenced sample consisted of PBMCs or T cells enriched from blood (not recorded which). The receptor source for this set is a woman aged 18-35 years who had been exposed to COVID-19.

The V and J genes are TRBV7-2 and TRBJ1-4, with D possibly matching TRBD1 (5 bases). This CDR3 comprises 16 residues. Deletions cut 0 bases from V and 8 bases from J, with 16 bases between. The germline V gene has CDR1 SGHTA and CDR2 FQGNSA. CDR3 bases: TGTGCCAGCAGCTTAGCGGGACGCGGCGGGAGCGAAAAACTGTTTTTT. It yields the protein CASSLAGRGGSEKLFF. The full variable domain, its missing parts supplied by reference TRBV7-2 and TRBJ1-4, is GAGVSQSPSNKVTEKGKDVELRCDPISGHTALYWYRQSLGQGLEFLIYFQGNSAPDKSGLPSDRFSAERTGGSVSTLTIQRTQQEDSAVYLCASSLAGRGGSEKLFFGSGTQLSVL.

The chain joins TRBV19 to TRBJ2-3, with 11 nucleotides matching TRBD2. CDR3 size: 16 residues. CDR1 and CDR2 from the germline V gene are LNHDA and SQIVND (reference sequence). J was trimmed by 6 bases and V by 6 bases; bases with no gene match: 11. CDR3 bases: TGTGCCAGTAGGCATTCTAGCGGGAGGCAGACCGATACGCAGTATTTT. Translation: CASRHSSGRQTDTQYF.

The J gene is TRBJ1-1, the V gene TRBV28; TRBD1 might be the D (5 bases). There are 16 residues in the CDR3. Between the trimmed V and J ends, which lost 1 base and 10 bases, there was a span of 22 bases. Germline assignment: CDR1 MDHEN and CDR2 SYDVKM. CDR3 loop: CASSLYGGFRGKGAFF. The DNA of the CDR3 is TGTGCCAGCAGTTTATATGGGGGGTTTCGGGGTAAGGGAGCTTTCTTT. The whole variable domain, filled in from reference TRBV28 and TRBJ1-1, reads DVKVTQSSRYLVKRTGEKVFLECVQDMDHENMFWYRQDPGLGLRLIYFSYDVKMKEKGDIPEGYSVSREKKERFSLILESASTNQTSMYLCASSLYGGFRGKGAFFGQGTRLTVV.

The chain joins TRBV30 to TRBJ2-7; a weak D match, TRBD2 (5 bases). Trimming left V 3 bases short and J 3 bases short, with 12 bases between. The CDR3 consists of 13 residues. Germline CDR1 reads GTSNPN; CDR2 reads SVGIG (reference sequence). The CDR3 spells CAWRIGLSYEQYF. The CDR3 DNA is TGTGCCTGGAGAATCGGACTGAGCTACGAGCAGTACTTC.